This TCR beta chain stems from a study of spatial heterogeneity in lung cancer. Study details: Alpha-chain sequences were consistently detected less often than beta-chain sequences. The study's findings and limits: The number of expanded tumor alpha and beta chains correlated with mutation number. Estimates put coverage of tumor T cells about 7.4% for alpha and roughly 13% for beta chains.

Time point described: sample taken at primary tumor resection. The cohort: around 79 early-stage, untreated non-small cell lung cancer patients. This clonotype was seen only a few times. Antigen specificity is unknown. TCRdb ran MiXCR on the 5' RACE reads and lists one entry per CDR3 protein. This repertoire shows some 97,000 distinct CDR3 sequences, 3.5% to 5% found once; its top ten account for 20% to 25%. The sequences come from lung tumor tissue, collected at surgery. This clonotype originated in a male donor with early-stage non-small cell lung cancer.

This chain's CDR3 is CASSLVRAPSEQFF. CDR3 DNA sequence: TGTGCCAGCAGTTTGGTCAGGGCCCCAAGTGAGCAGTTCTTC. The chain is built from TRBV28 and TRBJ2-1; a weak D match, TRBD1 (5 bases). This CDR3 contains 14 residues. In germline, CDR1 is MDHEN, CDR2 SYDVKM. The germline V and J ends were trimmed by 3 bases and 9 bases, with 15 bases remaining between them.